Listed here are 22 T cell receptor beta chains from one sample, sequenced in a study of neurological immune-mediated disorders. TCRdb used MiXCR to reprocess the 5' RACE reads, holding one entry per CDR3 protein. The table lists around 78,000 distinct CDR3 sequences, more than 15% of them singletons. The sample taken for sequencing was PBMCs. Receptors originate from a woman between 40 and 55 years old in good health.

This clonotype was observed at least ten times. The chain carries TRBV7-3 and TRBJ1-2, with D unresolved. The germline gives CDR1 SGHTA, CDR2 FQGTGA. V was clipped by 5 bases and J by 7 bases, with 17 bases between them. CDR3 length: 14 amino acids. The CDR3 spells CASSPTFGGPGYTF. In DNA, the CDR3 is TGTGCCAGCAGCCCCACCTTCGGCGGGCCTGGCTACACCTTC. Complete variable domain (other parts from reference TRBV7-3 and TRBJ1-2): GAGVSQTPSNKVTEKGKYVELRCDPISGHTALYWYRQSLGQGPEFLIYFQGTGAADDSGLPNDRFFAVRPEGSVSTLKIQRTERGDSAVYLCASSPTFGGPGYTFGSGTRLTVV.

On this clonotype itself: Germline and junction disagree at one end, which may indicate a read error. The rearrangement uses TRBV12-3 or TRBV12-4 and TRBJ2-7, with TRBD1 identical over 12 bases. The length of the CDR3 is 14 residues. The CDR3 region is CASSLGTGGYDQYF. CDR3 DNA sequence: TGTGCCAGCAGTTTGGGGACAGGGGGCTACGATCAGTACTTC.

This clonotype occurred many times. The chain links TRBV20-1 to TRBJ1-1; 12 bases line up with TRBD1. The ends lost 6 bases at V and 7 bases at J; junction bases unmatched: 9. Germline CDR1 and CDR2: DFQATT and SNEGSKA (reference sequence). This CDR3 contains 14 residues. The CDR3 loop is CSADMGQGANEAFF. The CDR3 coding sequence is TGCAGTGCCGACATGGGACAGGGGGCGAATGAAGCTTTCTTT.

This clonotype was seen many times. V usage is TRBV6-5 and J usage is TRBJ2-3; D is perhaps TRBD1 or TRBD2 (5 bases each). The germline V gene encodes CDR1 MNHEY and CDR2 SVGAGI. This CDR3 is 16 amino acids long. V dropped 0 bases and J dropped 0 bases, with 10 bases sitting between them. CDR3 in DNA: TGTGCCAGCAGTTACTCGGGGCGGGCTAGCACAGATACGCAGTATTTT. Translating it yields CASSYSGRASTDTQYF.

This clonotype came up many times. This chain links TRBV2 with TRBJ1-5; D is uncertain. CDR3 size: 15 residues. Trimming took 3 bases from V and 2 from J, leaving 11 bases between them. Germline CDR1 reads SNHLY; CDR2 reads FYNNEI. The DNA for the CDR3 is TGTGCCAGCAGTGAGAGTCGCTCGGGCAATCAGCCCCAGCATTTT. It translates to CASSESRSGNQPQHF. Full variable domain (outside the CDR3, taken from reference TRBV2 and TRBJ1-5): EPEVTQTPSHQVTQMGQEVILRCVPISNHLYFYWYRQILGQKVEFLVSFYNNEISEKSEIFDDQFSVERPDGSNFTLKIRSTKLEDSAMYFCASSESRSGNQPQHFGDGTRLSIL.

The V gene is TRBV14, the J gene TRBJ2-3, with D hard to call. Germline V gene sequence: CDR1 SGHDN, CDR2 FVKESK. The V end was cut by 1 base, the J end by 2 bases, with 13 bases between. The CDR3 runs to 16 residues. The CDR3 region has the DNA TGTGCCAGCAGCCAAGCTCCTAACCGCGCCACAGATACGCAGTATTTT. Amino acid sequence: CASSQAPNRATDTQYF.

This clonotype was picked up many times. CDR3: CASSQDGMGGGQRELFF. The CDR3 DNA reads as TGCGCCAGCAGCCAAGATGGGATGGGGGGGGGCCAAAGGGAGCTGTTTTTT. V usage is TRBV4-3 and J usage is TRBJ2-2; TRBD2 is a possible D gene (7 bases). Looked up from germline, CDR1 is LGHNA and CDR2 is YSLEER. The CDR3 sequence is 17 residues long. V shed 0 bases and J shed 9 bases, with 20 bases lying between them.

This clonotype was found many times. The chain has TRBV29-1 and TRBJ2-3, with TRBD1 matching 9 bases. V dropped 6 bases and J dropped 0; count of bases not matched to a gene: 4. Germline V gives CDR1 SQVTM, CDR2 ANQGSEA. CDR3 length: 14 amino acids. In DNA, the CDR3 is TGCAGCGTCACCGGACAGGGGAGCACAGATACGCAGTATTTT. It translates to CSVTGQGSTDTQYF.

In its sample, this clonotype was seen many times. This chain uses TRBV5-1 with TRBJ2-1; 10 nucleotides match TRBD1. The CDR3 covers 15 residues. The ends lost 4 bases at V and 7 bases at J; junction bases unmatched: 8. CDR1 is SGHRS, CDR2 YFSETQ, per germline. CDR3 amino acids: CASSPRTGGTNEQFF. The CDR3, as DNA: TGCGCCAGCAGCCCGAGGACAGGGGGAACAAATGAGCAGTTCTTC.

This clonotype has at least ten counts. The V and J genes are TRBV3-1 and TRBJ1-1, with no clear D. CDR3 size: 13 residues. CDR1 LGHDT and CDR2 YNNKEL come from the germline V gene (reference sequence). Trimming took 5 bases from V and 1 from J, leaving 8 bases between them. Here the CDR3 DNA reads TGTGCCAGCAGCTTGGGTAAGAACACTGAAGCTTTCTTT. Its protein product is CASSLGKNTEAFF.

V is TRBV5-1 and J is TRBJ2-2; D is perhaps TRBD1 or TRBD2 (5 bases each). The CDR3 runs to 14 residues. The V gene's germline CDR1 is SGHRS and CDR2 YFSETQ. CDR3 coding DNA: TGCTCCATCAGCCGGGGACCGAACACCGGGGAGCTGTTTTTT. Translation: CSISRGPNTGELFF. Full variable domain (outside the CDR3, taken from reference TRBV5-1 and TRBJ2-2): KAGVTQTPRYLIKTRGQQVTLSCSPISGHRSVSWYQQTPGQGLQFLFEYFSETQRNKGNFPGRFSGRQFSNSRSEMNVSTLELGDSALYLCSISRGPNTGELFFGEGSRLTVL.

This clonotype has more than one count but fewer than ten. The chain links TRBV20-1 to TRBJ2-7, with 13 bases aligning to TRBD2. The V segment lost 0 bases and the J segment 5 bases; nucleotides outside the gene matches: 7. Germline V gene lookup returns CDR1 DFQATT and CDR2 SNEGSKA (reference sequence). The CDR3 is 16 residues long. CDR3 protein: CSARDLTSGRLDEQYF. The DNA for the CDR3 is TGCAGTGCTAGAGATCTGACTAGCGGGAGGTTGGACGAGCAGTACTTC.

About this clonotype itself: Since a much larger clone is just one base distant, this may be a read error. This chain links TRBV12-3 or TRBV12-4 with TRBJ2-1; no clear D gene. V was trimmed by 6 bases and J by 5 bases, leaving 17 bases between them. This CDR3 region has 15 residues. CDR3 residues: CASRESGPPHNEQFF. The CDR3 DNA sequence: TGTGCCAGCAGGGAGTCGGGCCCTCCACACAATGAGCAGTTCTTC.

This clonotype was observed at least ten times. CDR3 residues: CAISPSRDRLYEQYF. The CDR3 DNA follows: TGTGCCATCAGCCCCTCCCGGGACAGGCTTTACGAGCAGTACTTC. The chain employs TRBV10-3 and TRBJ2-7; 8 nucleotides agree with TRBD1. Germline lookup yields CDR1 ENHRY and CDR2 SYGVKD. V was clipped by 6 bases and J by 4 bases; unmatched bases: 11. The CDR3 sequence is 15 residues long.

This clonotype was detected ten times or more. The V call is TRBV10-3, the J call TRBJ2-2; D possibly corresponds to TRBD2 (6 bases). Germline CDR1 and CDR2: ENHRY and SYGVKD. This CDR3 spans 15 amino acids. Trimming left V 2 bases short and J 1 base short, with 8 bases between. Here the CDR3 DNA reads TGTGCCATCAGTGAGGGGGGGAGGAACACCGGGGAGCTGTTTTTT. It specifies CAISEGGRNTGELFF.

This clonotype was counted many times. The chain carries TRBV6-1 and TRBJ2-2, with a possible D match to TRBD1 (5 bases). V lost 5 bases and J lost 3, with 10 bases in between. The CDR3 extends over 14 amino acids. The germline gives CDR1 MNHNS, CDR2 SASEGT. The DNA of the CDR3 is TGTGCCAGCAGTTACACAGGTTACACCGGGGAGCTGTTTTTT. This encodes CASSYTGYTGELFF.

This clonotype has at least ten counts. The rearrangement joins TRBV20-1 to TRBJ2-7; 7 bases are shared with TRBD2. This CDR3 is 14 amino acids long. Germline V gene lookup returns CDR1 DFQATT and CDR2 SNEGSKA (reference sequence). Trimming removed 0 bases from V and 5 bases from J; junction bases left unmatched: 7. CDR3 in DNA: TGCAGTGCTAGAGATGGAAGGGAGGGCCACGAGCAGTACTTC. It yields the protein CSARDGREGHEQYF.

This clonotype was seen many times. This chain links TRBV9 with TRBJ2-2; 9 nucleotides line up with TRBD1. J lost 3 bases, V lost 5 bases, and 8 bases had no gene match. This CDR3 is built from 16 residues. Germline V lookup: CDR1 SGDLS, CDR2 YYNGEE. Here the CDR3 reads CASRLPGQGHTGELFF. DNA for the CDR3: TGTGCCAGCAGACTTCCGGGACAGGGACACACCGGGGAGCTGTTTTTT.

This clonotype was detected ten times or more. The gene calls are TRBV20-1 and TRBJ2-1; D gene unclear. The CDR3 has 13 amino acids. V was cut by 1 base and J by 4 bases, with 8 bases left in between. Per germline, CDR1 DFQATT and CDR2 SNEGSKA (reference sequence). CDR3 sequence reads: CSARVYSYNEQFF. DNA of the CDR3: TGCAGTGCTAGAGTGTACAGTTACAATGAGCAGTTCTTC.

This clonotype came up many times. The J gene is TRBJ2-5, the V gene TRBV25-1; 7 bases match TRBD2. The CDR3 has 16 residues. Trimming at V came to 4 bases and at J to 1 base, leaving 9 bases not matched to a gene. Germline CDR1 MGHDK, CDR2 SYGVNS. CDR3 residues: CASSGGLDSLQETQYF. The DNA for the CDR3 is TGTGCCAGCAGTGGAGGACTAGACAGTCTCCAAGAGACCCAGTACTTC. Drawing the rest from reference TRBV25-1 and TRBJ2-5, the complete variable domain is EADIYQTPRYLVIGTGKKITLECSQTMGHDKMYWYQQDPGMELHLIHYSYGVNSTEKGDLSSESTVSRIRTEHFPLTLESARPSHTSQYLCASSGGLDSLQETQYFGPGTRLLVL.

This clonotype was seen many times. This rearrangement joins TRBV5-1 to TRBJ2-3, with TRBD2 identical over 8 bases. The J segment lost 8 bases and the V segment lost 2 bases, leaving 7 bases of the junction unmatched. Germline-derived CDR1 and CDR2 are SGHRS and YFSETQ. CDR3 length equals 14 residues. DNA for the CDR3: TGCGCCAGCAGCTTAAATAGCGGGGAAGGTACGCAGTATTTT. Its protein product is CASSLNSGEGTQYF.

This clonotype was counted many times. The CDR3 loop reads CASSPEGGGATEAFF. Written as DNA, the CDR3 is TGCGCCAGCAGCCCGGAAGGGGGGGGGGCCACTGAAGCTTTCTTT. V is TRBV5-1 and J is TRBJ1-1; the D gene is possibly TRBD1 (6 bases). The CDR3 sequence is 15 residues long. V lost 4 bases, J lost 4 bases, and 17 bases lay in between. Germline V gene data show CDR1 as SGHRS and CDR2 as YFSETQ.